These 31 T cell receptor beta chains originate from one sample sequenced in a study of shared clonotypes between healthy human individuals. Produced via immunoSEQ multiplex PCR; TCRdb's table is partial and in-frame only. The table has approximately 940,000 clones, over 75% seen once. The sequencing sample was made of memory CD4+ T cells sorted from blood. Subset indicated: CD45RA-negative fraction. All receptors derive from a man between 18 and 29 years old in good health.

The chain uses TRBV28 and TRBJ2-5; 11 nucleotides agree with TRBD1. This CDR3 has 14 amino acids. J was trimmed by 1 base and V by 6 bases; bases with no gene match: 1. Germline values: CDR1 MDHEN, CDR2 SYDVKM. CDR3 in amino acids: CASRGTGGQETQYF. DNA for the CDR3: TGTGCCAGCAGGGGGACAGGGGGCCAAGAGACCCAGTACTTC.

The CDR3 nucleotides read TGTGCCAGCAGCATCCGGGATTGGGGTGGTAATGAGCAGTTCTTC. Amino acid sequence: CASSIRDWGGNEQFF. This chain links TRBV9 with TRBJ2-1; tentative D call: TRBD2 (5 bases). CDR1 is SGDLS, CDR2 YYNGEE, per germline. V was clipped by 4 bases and J by 7 bases, with 18 bases between them. CDR3 length: 15 amino acids. Together with reference TRBV9 and TRBJ2-1, the CDR3 gives the full variable domain: DSGVTQTPKHLITATGQRVTLRCSPRSGDLSVYWYQQSLDQGLQFLIQYYNGEERAKGNILERFSAQQFPDLHSELNLSSLELGDSALYFCASSIRDWGGNEQFFGPGTRLTVL.

This clone has just a few counts. V usage is TRBV6-6 and J usage is TRBJ2-7, with D possibly being TRBD2 (6 bases). CDR3 size: 14 residues. The V gene's germline CDR1 is MNHNY and CDR2 SVGAGI (reference sequence). V was shortened by 7 bases and J by 3 bases, with 16 bases between the two germline ends. The CDR3 nucleotides read TGTGCCAGCACCAACGGGGGTTTTCTCTACGAGCAGTACTTC. Translating gives CASTNGGFLYEQYF.

V and J are TRBV5-1 and TRBJ1-3; D might be TRBD1 (6 bases). CDR1 is SGHRS, CDR2 YFSETQ, per germline. This CDR3 is built from 14 residues. Trimming took 0 bases from V and 4 from J, leaving 8 bases between them. This chain's CDR3 is CASSLAGEGNTIYF. The CDR3 nucleotides read TGCGCCAGCAGCTTGGCAGGGGAAGGAAACACCATATATTTT.

The rearrangement links TRBV9 to TRBJ2-1; 8 nucleotides match TRBD2. The ends lost 0 bases at V and 7 bases at J; junction bases unmatched: 12. The CDR3 sequence is 17 residues long. Germline V gene data show CDR1 as SGDLS and CDR2 as YYNGEE. The CDR3 region is CASSVGPLTSGGNEQFF. The CDR3, as DNA: TGTGCCAGCAGCGTAGGCCCCCTTACTAGCGGAGGAAATGAGCAGTTCTTC. Combining the CDR3 with reference TRBV9 and TRBJ2-1 gives the whole variable domain DSGVTQTPKHLITATGQRVTLRCSPRSGDLSVYWYQQSLDQGLQFLIQYYNGEERAKGNILERFSAQQFPDLHSELNLSSLELGDSALYFCASSVGPLTSGGNEQFFGPGTRLTVL.

There are a few counts of this clone. The chain couples TRBV5-4 to TRBJ2-1, with 11 bases matching TRBD2. The CDR3 spans 16 residues. The trim removed 4 bases at V and 5 bases at J, leaving 8 bases unmatched. Germline loops: CDR1 SGHNT, CDR2 YYREEE (reference sequence). The CDR3 spells CASSRAGTSGNNEQFF. CDR3 DNA sequence: TGTGCCAGCAGCCGCGCGGGGACTAGCGGAAACAATGAGCAGTTCTTC.

On this clone: This sample includes further DNA sequences coding for the same CDR3. The chain employs TRBV7-2 and TRBJ2-7; TRBD1 agrees at 9 bases. Germline-derived CDR1 and CDR2 are SGHTA and FQGNSA. V lost 3 bases to trimming and J lost 3 bases; unmatched junction nucleotides: 6. The CDR3 length is 15 residues. This CDR3 is CASSLGTGLGYEQYF. In DNA form, the CDR3 reads TGTGCCAGCAGCTTGGGGACAGGGTTGGGCTACGAGCAGTACTTC.

This clone was recorded only once. V and J are TRBV7-3 and TRBJ2-3; the D gene is possibly TRBD1 (5 bases). Trimming cost V 5 bases and J 2 bases, with 8 bases left between them. The germline CDR1 and CDR2 sequences are SGHTA and FQGTGA. The CDR3 is made up of 13 amino acids. CDR3 DNA: TGTGCCAGCAGCGCCGGACACACAGATACGCAGTATTTT. Protein sequence: CASSAGHTDTQYF.

With regard to this clone: Within the sample, other DNA sequences also encode this same CDR3. The V call is TRBV18, the J call TRBJ2-5; D is ambiguous. There are 13 residues in the CDR3. The V gene's germline CDR1 is KGHSH and CDR2 LQKENI. The germline V and J ends were trimmed by 3 bases and 2 bases, with 7 bases remaining between them. CDR3 protein: CASSPNSQETQYF. As DNA, the CDR3 is TGTGCCAGCTCACCGAACAGTCAAGAGACCCAGTACTTC.

The V call is TRBV2, the J call TRBJ2-7; D might be TRBD1 or TRBD2, each matching 5 bases. Germline V gene sequence: CDR1 SNHLY, CDR2 FYNNEI. There are 13 residues in the CDR3. V gave up 11 bases and J gave up 1 base, with 15 bases separating them. The CDR3 DNA reads TGTGCCGGGGGAAGGGCTACTTCCTACGAGCAGTACTTC. It encodes CAGGRATSYEQYF.

CDR3: CASSPGELTGPILTF. CDR3 DNA sequence: TGTGCCAGCAGCCCAGGGGAACTCACAGGGCCGATCCTGACTTTC. The chain links TRBV7-9 to TRBJ2-6; D might be TRBD1 (6 bases). The CDR3 covers 15 residues. Germline CDR1 and CDR2: SEHNR and FQNEAQ (reference sequence). The germline V and J ends were trimmed by 5 bases and 14 bases, with 22 bases remaining between them.

The V gene is TRBV6-5, the J gene TRBJ1-1; D possibly corresponds to TRBD1 (6 bases). The CDR3 is 14 residues long. Germline values: CDR1 MNHEY, CDR2 SVGAGI. V lost 6 bases and J lost 5, with 16 bases in between. The DNA for the CDR3 is TGTGCCAGCAGCGGGGGCAACCGGGGGACTGAAGCTTTCTTT. Translating it yields CASSGGNRGTEAFF.

This sequence joins TRBV6-1 and TRBJ2-5, with 8 bases fitting TRBD1. Per germline, CDR1 MNHNS and CDR2 SASEGT. V was pared by 8 bases and J by 3 bases, with 2 bases of the junction left unmatched. The CDR3 length is 12 residues. The CDR3 loop is CASGDRKETQYF. The CDR3 nucleotides are TGTGCCAGCGGGGACAGGAAAGAGACCCAGTACTTC.

Of note for this clone: The same CDR3 can be traced to other DNA sequences in this sample. The V and J genes are TRBV29-1 and TRBJ2-2; D is unresolved. CDR3 size: 11 residues. The V end lost 6 bases, the J end lost 2 bases, and 4 bases lay between the germline ends. Germline assignment: CDR1 SQVTM and CDR2 ANQGSEA. The CDR3 coding sequence is TGCAGCGTCAGAAACACCGGGGAGCTGTTTTTT. Its translation is CSVRNTGELFF.

The chain combines TRBV9 with TRBJ1-6; 7 nucleotides line up with TRBD1. The CDR3 sequence is 14 residues long. V lost 4 bases, J lost 7 bases, and 5 bases stayed unmatched. The germline V gene has CDR1 SGDLS and CDR2 YYNGEE. CDR3 residues: CASSPGQENSPLHF. The CDR3 DNA follows: TGTGCCAGCAGCCCCGGACAGGAGAATTCACCCCTCCACTTT.

The V gene is TRBV4-3, the J gene TRBJ2-3; 11 bases agree with TRBD1. This CDR3 is 15 amino acids long. Germline CDR1 LGHNA, CDR2 YSLEER. Unmatched junction bases numbered 3, after V lost 1 base and J lost 6 bases. The CDR3 reads CASSQVGTGGDTQYF. CDR3 bases: TGCGCCAGCAGCCAAGTCGGGACAGGGGGGGATACGCAGTATTTT.

The chain joins TRBV5-4 to TRBJ1-2, with unresolved D. The CDR3 loop spans 13 amino acids. Germline V gene lookup returns CDR1 SGHNT and CDR2 YYREEE (reference sequence). V lost 2 bases and J lost 6, with 11 bases in between. CDR3 coding DNA: TGTGCCAGCAGCTTAGTCGAAGGACATGGCTACACCTTC. Its protein product is CASSLVEGHGYTF.

The chain uses TRBV19 and TRBJ2-7; D might be TRBD1 or TRBD2, each matching 5 bases. V lost 4 bases, J lost 0 bases, and 7 bases lay in between. Germline loops: CDR1 LNHDA, CDR2 SQIVND (reference sequence). This CDR3 is built from 13 residues. The DNA of the CDR3 is TGTGCCAGTAGTAGGGACCTCTCCTACGAGCAGTACTTC. Encoded protein: CASSRDLSYEQYF.

Details on this clone: One end of the junction varies from germline; a read error may be responsible. V is TRBV10-3 and J is TRBJ1-5; D not certain. Germline V lookup: CDR1 ENHRY, CDR2 SYGVKD. The CDR3 spans 15 residues. The CDR3 spells CAISEQAKSGQPQHF. CDR3 nucleotides: TGTGCCATAAGTGAGCAGGCCAAATCGGGACAGCCCCAGCATTTT.

The gene calls are TRBV2 and TRBJ2-5, with a tentative D call TRBD2 (5 bases). CDR1 is SNHLY and CDR2 is FYNNEI in the germline V gene. V was pared by 5 bases and J by 2 bases, with 9 bases between. The CDR3 runs to 13 residues. CDR3 sequence: CASSRREQETQYF. The CDR3 coding sequence is TGTGCCAGCAGTCGCCGGGAACAAGAGACCCAGTACTTC.

In nucleotides, the CDR3 is TGTGCCAGAAGCTTGGGTGCCGGGGGGCGAGAGACCCAGTACTTC. This encodes CARSLGAGGRETQYF. The chain joins TRBV5-3 to TRBJ2-5; possible D gene TRBD2, 7 bases. TRBV5-3 counts as an open reading frame of uncertain function. The CDR3 sequence is 15 residues long. Trimming took 0 bases from V and 4 from J, leaving 13 bases between them.

The V and J genes are TRBV5-1 and TRBJ2-1, with 11 positions matching TRBD2. CDR1 and CDR2 from the germline V gene are SGHRS and YFSETQ. The CDR3 totals 17 residues. With 4 bases clipped from V and 0 bases from J, the junction kept 6 bases outside the gene matches. The CDR3 DNA follows: TGCGCCAGCAGCGTATCTAGCGGGGGGAGCTCCTACAATGAGCAGTTCTTC. It encodes CASSVSSGGSSYNEQFF.

V is TRBV6-6 and J is TRBJ2-5; 7 nucleotides line up with TRBD1. Germline CDR1 MNHNY, CDR2 SVGAGI (reference sequence). Germline trimming cut 8 bases from V and 4 bases from J; bases unmatched to any gene: 7. This CDR3 comprises 13 residues. The CDR3 spells CASGKGAGETQYF. As DNA, the CDR3 is TGTGCCAGCGGTAAGGGGGCTGGAGAGACCCAGTACTTC.

The V gene is TRBV9, the J gene TRBJ2-3; tentatively, D is TRBD2 (6 bases). The CDR3 is 15 residues long. Germline CDR1 is SGDLS and CDR2 is YYNGEE. Trimming left V 4 bases short and J 4 bases short, with 16 bases between. The CDR3 bases are TGTGCCAGCAGCATGACTAGTCGCGGGCCAGATACGCAGTATTTT. Residues: CASSMTSRGPDTQYF.

The genes are TRBV6-1 and TRBJ1-4, with D possibly being TRBD1 (5 bases). Germline values: CDR1 MNHNS, CDR2 SASEGT. V gave up 0 bases and J gave up 10 bases, with 18 bases separating them. The CDR3 is 16 residues long. CDR3 nucleotides: TGTGCCAGCAGTGAAGCAAATCGAAGGGGATGGGGAAAACTGTTTTTT. Its translation: CASSEANRRGWGKLFF.

The chain has TRBV9 and TRBJ2-4; 7 bases fit TRBD1. CDR1 is SGDLS, CDR2 YYNGEE, per germline. The CDR3 spans 13 residues. V lost 5 bases and J lost 4; bases outside the gene matches: 3. The CDR3 sequence is CASSTGVKNIQYF. In DNA, the CDR3 is TGTGCCAGCAGTACAGGGGTGAAAAACATTCAGTACTTC.

This clone was found a few times. This chain joins TRBV18 and TRBJ2-4; TRBD1 agrees at 7 bases. CDR3 length: 16 residues. Germline V CDR1 and CDR2: KGHSH, LQKENI. Trimming removed 2 bases from V and 0 bases from J; junction bases left unmatched: 4. DNA for the CDR3: TGTGCCAGCTCACCAGAGGGGGCTCTAGCCAAAAACATTCAGTACTTC. This gives the protein CASSPEGALAKNIQYF. Full variable domain (outside the CDR3, taken from reference TRBV18 and TRBJ2-4): NAGVMQNPRHLVRRRGQEARLRCSPMKGHSHVYWYRQLPEEGLKFMVYLQKENIIDESGMPKERFSAEFPKEGPSILRIQQVVRGDSAAYFCASSPEGALAKNIQYFGAGTRLSVL.

The chain has TRBV28 and TRBJ1-6; D is perhaps TRBD1 (6 bases). V dropped 6 bases and J dropped 10 bases, with 10 bases sitting between them. Germline values: CDR1 MDHEN, CDR2 SYDVKM. The length of the CDR3 is 12 residues. The CDR3 DNA sequence: TGTGCCAGCAGCGAAACAGGGTCACCCCTCCACTTT. Its protein product is CASSETGSPLHF.

The rearrangement joins TRBV7-9 to TRBJ2-1; D not resolved. V dropped 1 base and J dropped 0 bases, with 10 bases sitting between them. The CDR3 consists of 16 residues. CDR1 and CDR2 (germline): SEHNR, FQNEAQ (reference sequence). The CDR3 nucleotides are TGTGCCAGCAGCTTAGACCTGGGAATCTCCTACAATGAGCAGTTCTTC. It is translated as CASSLDLGISYNEQFF. The full variable domain, its missing parts supplied by reference TRBV7-9 and TRBJ2-1, is DTGVSQNPRHKITKRGQNVTFRCDPISEHNRLYWYRQTLGQGPEFLTYFQNEAQLEKSRLLSDRFSAERPKGSFSTLEIQRTEQGDSAMYLCASSLDLGISYNEQFFGPGTRLTVL.

V usage is TRBV27 and J usage is TRBJ2-1; 8 bases fit TRBD2. Looked up from germline, CDR1 is MNHEY and CDR2 is SMNVEV (reference sequence). J lost 8 bases, V lost 6 bases, and 9 bases had no gene match. The length of the CDR3 is 14 residues. CDR3 bases: TGTGCCAGCAGCCAAGCGGGAGTAAACTATGAGCAGTTCTTC. It translates to CASSQAGVNYEQFF.

The chain recombines TRBV6-5 with TRBJ1-3; D is unresolved. This CDR3 has 13 amino acids. The V and J ends lost 6 bases and 0 bases respectively, with 6 bases between them. Germline CDR1 reads MNHEY; CDR2 reads SVGAGI. CDR3 protein: CASRAASGNTIYF. CDR3 bases: TGTGCCAGCAGGGCAGCCTCTGGAAACACCATATATTTT.